This T cell receptor (beta chain) comes out of a study of blood T cell repertoires in COVID-19. Study-wide context: PBMCs, B-cell-depleted T cells, or T cells provided the cDNA or gDNA that made up the material.

Sequencing was performed with immunoSEQ multiplex PCR; in TCRdb, only in-frame clones are kept and a portion is missing. Of about 180,000 clones in the sample, 80% to 85% were seen once. Seattle's cohort entered during active infection and was followed longitudinally. The CDR3 is 15 amino acids. V lost 2 bases to trimming and J lost 6 bases; unmatched junction nucleotides: 5. Looked up from germline, CDR1 is MGHRA and CDR2 is YSYEKL. The chain uses TRBV4-1 and TRBJ2-2; 8 nucleotides match TRBD1. The TCR sequence derives from a woman older than 75 with COVID-19, enrolled during active disease. Material for sequencing was peripheral blood. CDR3 residues: CASSQHPGGPGELFF. CDR3 in DNA: TGCGCCAGCAGCCAACACCCAGGGGGCCCCGGGGAGCTGTTTTTT.